The 15 T cell receptor beta chains below all came from one sample that was sequenced in a study of T-cell reconstitution after alpha-beta-depleted transplantation in children. A library of TCRbeta sequences, prepared with unique molecular identifiers, was generated. TCRdb re-called the PCR reads with MiXCR, one entry per CDR3 protein. The data show 250,000 to 350,000 distinct CDR3 sequences, 9.9% seen once. The material sequenced was PBMCs from the stem cell graft donor, taken from the stem cell graft. The receptors were sampled from a human donor who donated a stem cell graft to a child with SCID.

In its sample, this clonotype was seen a few times. V and J are TRBV12-3 or TRBV12-4 and TRBJ2-1; D may be TRBD1 (6 bases). Between the trimmed V and J ends, which lost 1 base and 8 bases, there was a span of 12 bases. The CDR3 covers 14 residues. CDR3 sequence reads: CASSLGQGIHEQFF. The CDR3 region has the DNA TGTGCCAGCAGTTTAGGGCAGGGGATACATGAGCAGTTCTTC.

This clonotype has more than one count but fewer than ten. V usage is TRBV2 and J usage is TRBJ2-5, with TRBD2 matching over 7 bases. This CDR3 contains 14 residues. Germline V gene lookup returns CDR1 SNHLY and CDR2 FYNNEI. V shed 7 bases, J shed 4 bases, and the junction held 9 bases outside the gene matches. The CDR3 loop is CASTVHPGGETQYF. The DNA of the CDR3 is TGTGCCAGCACGGTACACCCGGGGGGAGAGACCCAGTACTTC.

CDR3 amino acids: CSASGASGQYTDTQYF. For the CDR3, the DNA is TGCAGTGCTAGCGGTGCTAGCGGGCAATATACAGATACGCAGTATTTT. The chain carries TRBV20-1 and TRBJ2-3; TRBD2 agrees at 8 bases. Looked up from germline, CDR1 is DFQATT and CDR2 is SNEGSKA (reference sequence). The CDR3 covers 16 residues. V shed 3 bases, J shed 3 bases, and the junction held 11 bases outside the gene matches.

This clonotype was recorded once. The gene calls are TRBV7-6 and TRBJ1-2; D is perhaps TRBD1 (6 bases). CDR1 is SGHVS and CDR2 is FNYEAQ in the germline V gene. CDR3 length: 16 amino acids. The germline V and J ends were trimmed by 5 bases and 2 bases, with 18 bases remaining between them. The CDR3 region is CASSHEIGGANYGYTF. In nucleotides, the CDR3 is TGTGCCAGCAGCCACGAGATAGGGGGGGCGAACTATGGCTACACCTTC.

The V call is TRBV11-3, the J call TRBJ2-2; D remains unclear. The CDR3 extends over 16 amino acids. Germline lookup yields CDR1 SGHNT and CDR2 YENEEA. V lost 0 bases to trimming and J lost 1 base, with 9 bases between them. The CDR3 DNA sequence: TGTGCCAGCAGCTTAGATCGTGGAAGGAACACCGGGGAGCTGTTTTTT. This translates into CASSLDRGRNTGELFF. Looking up the rest from reference TRBV11-3 and TRBJ2-2 gives the full variable domain: EAGVVQSPRYKIIEKKQPVAFWCNPISGHNTLYWYLQNLGQGPELLIRYENEEAVDDSQLPKDRFSAERLKGVDSTLKIQPAELGDSAVYLCASSLDRGRNTGELFFGEGSRLTVL.

This clonotype came up a few times. The chain recombines TRBV12-3 or TRBV12-4 with TRBJ2-6; 7 nucleotides match TRBD2. CDR3 length: 16 residues. The J segment lost 0 bases and the V segment lost 7 bases, leaving 6 bases of the junction unmatched. The CDR3 protein is CASNRGGGSGANVLTF. DNA of the CDR3: TGTGCCAGCAACCGTGGGGGGGGCTCTGGGGCCAACGTCCTGACTTTC.

This clonotype has only a few counts. The rearrangement uses TRBV5-1 and TRBJ2-7; the match to TRBD1 covers 7 bases. Trimming at V came to 0 bases and at J to 3 bases, leaving 6 bases not matched to a gene. The V gene's germline CDR1 is SGHRS and CDR2 YFSETQ. The CDR3 covers 15 residues. DNA for the CDR3: TGCGCCAGCAGCTTGGTGGACAGGTATGGCTACGAGCAGTACTTC. Translating gives CASSLVDRYGYEQYF.

This clonotype was observed a handful of times. This sequence joins TRBV19 and TRBJ1-6; D is undetermined. V lost 5 bases and J lost 6, with 11 bases in between. The CDR3 sequence is 14 residues long. Per the germline V gene, CDR1 is LNHDA and CDR2 is SQIVND (reference sequence). This CDR3 is CASSDVGGNSPLHF. Written as DNA, the CDR3 is TGTGCCAGTAGTGACGTCGGCGGTAATTCACCCCTCCACTTT.

This clonotype has ten or more counts. The chain recombines TRBV5-1 with TRBJ2-7, with 7 bases identical to TRBD1. V lost 4 bases to trimming and J lost 1 base; unmatched junction nucleotides: 5. Germline V gene lookup returns CDR1 SGHRS and CDR2 YFSETQ. The CDR3 spans 14 residues. In DNA, the CDR3 is TGCGCCAGCAGCAAAGGGACAGTGTCCTACGAGCAGTACTTC. This sequence encodes CASSKGTVSYEQYF.

This chain links TRBV12-3 or TRBV12-4 with TRBJ1-2; 8 bases are a match to TRBD1. The trim removed 5 bases at V and 2 bases at J, leaving 4 bases unmatched. This CDR3 comprises 14 residues. The CDR3 nucleotides are TGTGCCAGCAGTATCCGACAGGGGAACTATGGCTACACCTTC. Translating it yields CASSIRQGNYGYTF.

In this sample, this clonotype turned up a few times. The chain links TRBV5-1 to TRBJ1-1; no clear D gene. CDR1 is SGHRS, CDR2 YFSETQ, per germline. CDR3 length equals 14 residues. V was cut by 6 bases and J by 1 base, with 13 bases left in between. CDR3 bases: TGCGCCAGCAAATACACCCGATCGAACACTGAAGCTTTCTTT. Protein sequence: CASKYTRSNTEAFF.

This clonotype has more than one count but fewer than ten. The chain is built from TRBV5-1 and TRBJ1-2; the D gene is possibly TRBD1 (5 bases). Germline V gene lookup returns CDR1 SGHRS and CDR2 YFSETQ. V was clipped by 4 bases and J by 5 bases, with 12 bases between them. The CDR3 runs to 13 residues. The CDR3 spells CASSLDIVYGYTF. The CDR3 region has the DNA TGCGCCAGCAGCCTGGACATCGTGTATGGCTACACCTTC.

The rearrangement uses TRBV20-1 and TRBJ2-1; TRBD1 matches 12 bases. V dropped 3 bases and J dropped 7; count of bases not matched to a gene: 7. The length of the CDR3 is 15 residues. Germline loops: CDR1 DFQATT, CDR2 SNEGSKA (reference sequence). The CDR3 nucleotides read TGCAGTGCTAGTGCCCGGGACAGGGGGCGTAATGAGCAGTTCTTC. Residues: CSASARDRGRNEQFF.

This clonotype appeared many times. CDR3 protein: CASSWAGTGNNEQFF. CDR3 DNA sequence: TGCGCCAGCAGCTGGGCCGGGACTGGGAACAATGAGCAGTTCTTC. The rearrangement uses TRBV5-1 and TRBJ2-1, with D perhaps matching TRBD2 (6 bases). CDR1 is SGHRS and CDR2 is YFSETQ in the germline V gene. The CDR3 spans 15 residues. The V end was cut by 3 bases, the J end by 5 bases, with 15 bases between.

This clonotype has ten or more counts. The chain employs TRBV4-2 and TRBJ2-7; 8 nucleotides line up with TRBD1. Germline assignment: CDR1 LGHNA and CDR2 YNFKEQ. V gave up 0 bases and J gave up 1 base; unmatched junction bases: 8. This CDR3 contains 17 residues. The CDR3 DNA reads as TGTGCCAGCAGCCAAGACGGGGACAGGTCAATTTCCTACGAGCAGTACTTC. It is translated as CASSQDGDRSISYEQYF.